This is a list of T cell receptor beta chains from one sample in a study of T cell responses to AZD1222 COVID-19 vaccine. Here immunoSEQ multiplex PCR was the method, and the copy in TCRdb shows in-frame clones only, minus some. The profile shows 100,000 to 150,000 clones, about 89% of them singletons. This material consisted of peripheral blood, taken on day 0 of AZD1222 vaccination. The receptors derive from an adult in good health. Both conserved end residues are part of each CDR3. Each record gives: CDR3 DNA, CDR3 protein, V gene, D gene, clone size, J gene. A D gene is named only where the DNA matches it firmly. Clone size is not always given. Where it is, it says once, few, many or a class for expanded clones.

DNA: TGTGCCAGTAGTATCTATGAAGAGGAGCTGTTTTTT
CDR3: CASSIYEEELFF
V: TRBV19
D: NA
size: NA
J: TRBJ2-2

DNA: TGTGCCAGCAGTTACTCTAATCAGGGGTCCGAGACCCAGTACTTC
CDR3: CASSYSNQGSETQYF
V: TRBV6-5
D: NA
size: once
J: TRBJ2-5

DNA: TGTGCCAGCAGCTTAGCGCTTGGGCCTAATTCACCCCTCCACTTT
CDR3: CASSLALGPNSPLHF
V: TRBV7-9
D: NA
size: few
J: TRBJ1-6

DNA: TGCGCCAGCAGCGATTCCGGGACAGCTTATGGCTACACCTTC
CDR3: CASSDSGTAYGYTF
V: TRBV5-1
D: TRBD1
size: NA
J: TRBJ1-2

DNA: TGTGCCAGCAGGGGAGTCGGACGGGGAGGTGTGATGTTTTTT
CDR3: CASRGVGRGGVMFF
V: TRBV27
D: NA
size: NA
J: TRBJ1-4

DNA: TGTGCCAGCTCACCAAAATGGGAAGAGACCCAGTACTTC
CDR3: CASSPKWEETQYF
V: TRBV18
D: NA
size: NA
J: TRBJ2-5

DNA: TGTGCCAGTACTCCGAGCGGATACGTCGGGACTGAAGCTTTCTTT
CDR3: CASTPSGYVGTEAFF
V: TRBV19
D: NA
size: NA
J: TRBJ1-1

DNA: TGTGCCAGCAGCTTACAGGCAGGGAAAAACTATGGCTACACCTTC
CDR3: CASSLQAGKNYGYTF
V: TRBV7-2
D: NA
size: NA
J: TRBJ1-2

DNA: TGCGCCAGCAGTTTAGATGTCGGATACAATGAGCAGTTCTTC
CDR3: CASSLDVGYNEQFF
V: TRBV4-1
D: NA
size: NA
J: TRBJ2-1

DNA: TGTGCTAGTGGTCAGTTTATAGGACAGGAACGTTTC
CDR3: CASGQFIGQERF
V: TRBV12-5
D: TRBD1
size: NA
J: TRBJ2-7

DNA: TGTGCCAGCAGCTTTAGGGGGGGGTCCTACAATGAGCAGTTCTTC
CDR3: CASSFRGGSYNEQFF
V: TRBV5-4
D: NA
size: once
J: TRBJ2-1

DNA: TGCGCCAGCAGCCAAGATCCGGGGGGGGCTCAGGACACCATATATTTT
CDR3: CASSQDPGGAQDTIYF
V: TRBV4-1
D: NA
size: NA
J: TRBJ1-3

DNA: TGTGCCAGCAGCGACGGGACCCAGGGAAACACCATATATTTT
CDR3: CASSDGTQGNTIYF
V: TRBV7-2
D: NA
size: NA
J: TRBJ1-3

DNA: TGTGCCAGCTCACCGAGGAGAAGCGGTCCGGGCGCGAACACCGGGGAGCTGTTTTTT
CDR3: CASSPRRSGPGANTGELFF
V: TRBV18
D: NA
size: NA
J: TRBJ2-2

DNA: TGTGCCAGCAGCTTGAGTAAAGAGAACACTGAAGCTTTCTTT
CDR3: CASSLSKENTEAFF
V: TRBV5-4
D: NA
size: NA
J: TRBJ1-1

DNA: TGTGCCACCAGTTCCCAGGGGAACACTGAAGCTTTCTTT
CDR3: CATSSQGNTEAFF
V: TRBV15
D: NA
size: NA
J: TRBJ1-1

DNA: TGCAGCGTCACTCTAGACTTGGGCTACACCTTC
CDR3: CSVTLDLGYTF
V: TRBV29-1
D: NA
size: once
J: TRBJ1-2

DNA: TGTGCCAGCAGCTTAGAGTTGGCAGGGTCTTACGAGCAGTACTTC
CDR3: CASSLELAGSYEQYF
V: TRBV11-2
D: NA
size: NA
J: TRBJ2-7

DNA: TGTGCCAGCAGTTCAGGGGCGGGCGGGGAGCTGTTTTTT
CDR3: CASSSGAGGELFF
V: TRBV9
D: NA
size: NA
J: TRBJ2-2

DNA: TGTGCCAGCAGTGACCGACAGGGCCGTGGCTACACCTTC
CDR3: CASSDRQGRGYTF
V: TRBV6-4
D: TRBD1
size: NA
J: TRBJ1-2

DNA: TGTGCCTGGAGTGTAATCGAAGCTTTCTTT
CDR3: CAWSVIEAFF
V: TRBV30
D: NA
size: NA
J: TRBJ1-1

DNA: TGTGCCAGTAGTATCCCGGGCCGCTATGGCTACACCTTC
CDR3: CASSIPGRYGYTF
V: TRBV19
D: NA
size: once
J: TRBJ1-2

DNA: TGTGCCAGCAGCTTAGCAGACTATGGCTACACCTTC
CDR3: CASSLADYGYTF
V: TRBV7-2
D: NA
size: NA
J: TRBJ1-2

DNA: TGCGCCAGCAGCCAAGAGCGCTATGGCTACACCTTC
CDR3: CASSQERYGYTF
V: TRBV4-1
D: NA
size: few
J: TRBJ1-2

DNA: TGTGCCAGCAGTTCACAGGGGACTGAGCAGTACTTC
CDR3: CASSSQGTEQYF
V: TRBV28
D: NA
size: NA
J: TRBJ2-7

DNA: TGTGCCACCAGTGATGGCAGGACGGGTAGCACAGATACGCAGTATTTT
CDR3: CATSDGRTGSTDTQYF
V: TRBV24-1
D: NA
size: NA
J: TRBJ2-3

DNA: TGTGCCTGGAGTGAGGGCCGGGGGCCCCAGCATTTT
CDR3: CAWSEGRGPQHF
V: TRBV30
D: NA
size: NA
J: TRBJ1-5

DNA: TGTGCCAGCAAAACAGGGCCCACGCAGTATTTT
CDR3: CASKTGPTQYF
V: TRBV6-5
D: NA
size: once
J: TRBJ2-3

DNA: TGTGCCAGCAGCTTAAGGGAGAACACTGAAGCTTTCTTT
CDR3: CASSLRENTEAFF
V: TRBV7-3
D: NA
size: NA
J: TRBJ1-1

DNA: TGTGCCAGCAGCTTGGCAGGGCGGTACGAGCAGTACTTC
CDR3: CASSLAGRYEQYF
V: TRBV5-4
D: NA
size: NA
J: TRBJ2-7

DNA: TGCAGCGCTTCACAGGGGGCCGCAGGTCAGCCCCAGCATTTT
CDR3: CSASQGAAGQPQHF
V: TRBV29-1
D: TRBD1
size: NA
J: TRBJ1-5

DNA: TGTGCCAGTAGTATCTGGGTGCCAGGACAAAGCTCTGGAAACACCATATATTTT
CDR3: CASSIWVPGQSSGNTIYF
V: TRBV19
D: NA
size: few
J: TRBJ1-3

DNA: TGTGCCAGCAGTTTATCGATGGCAGGGGTGGCCTACGAGCAGTACTTC
CDR3: CASSLSMAGVAYEQYF
V: TRBV27
D: NA
size: NA
J: TRBJ2-7

DNA: TGCGCCAGCAGCCAGTTGGACCGTCGGGAAGCTTTCTTT
CDR3: CASSQLDRREAFF
V: TRBV4-1
D: NA
size: NA
J: TRBJ1-1

DNA: TGTGCCAGCTCACTTATGGATGCGGGGACAGATACGCAGTATTTT
CDR3: CASSLMDAGTDTQYF
V: TRBV18
D: NA
size: NA
J: TRBJ2-3

DNA: TGTGCCAGCAGTTACGGAGGGCGGGGGGAGACCCAGTACTTC
CDR3: CASSYGGRGETQYF
V: TRBV6-5
D: TRBD2
size: NA
J: TRBJ2-5

DNA: TGTGCCAGCAGCAGGGGCACTGAAGCTTTCTTT
CDR3: CASSRGTEAFF
V: TRBV7-9
D: NA
size: NA
J: TRBJ1-1

DNA: TGTGCCAGCAGTTACTCGGGGGCCAGCACAGATACGCAGTATTTT
CDR3: CASSYSGASTDTQYF
V: TRBV6-2/TRBV6-3
D: NA
size: NA
J: TRBJ2-3

DNA: TGTGCCAGCAGCTTAAACGGGGGTGGCCAAAACATTCAGTACTTC
CDR3: CASSLNGGGQNIQYF
V: TRBV7-8
D: NA
size: NA
J: TRBJ2-4

DNA: TGTGCCAGCAGTGAAACTAGGGGCCCTAGCTCCTATAATTCACCCCTCCACTTT
CDR3: CASSETRGPSSYNSPLHF
V: TRBV6-1
D: NA
size: NA
J: TRBJ1-6

DNA: TGTGCCAGCAGCACAGGGTCCAATCAGCCCCAGCATTTT
CDR3: CASSTGSNQPQHF
V: TRBV6-5
D: NA
size: NA
J: TRBJ1-5

DNA: TGTGCCTGGAGTGTAGGGGCAGATACGCAGTATTTT
CDR3: CAWSVGADTQYF
V: TRBV30
D: NA
size: NA
J: TRBJ2-3

DNA: TGTGCCATCAGTCCAGGGGGGACGGGTTCCGAGCAGTACTTC
CDR3: CAISPGGTGSEQYF
V: TRBV10-3
D: NA
size: NA
J: TRBJ2-7

DNA: TGTGCCAGCAGCTTAGTCGGTTGGACTGCCTACGAGCAGTACTTC
CDR3: CASSLVGWTAYEQYF
V: TRBV7-2
D: NA
size: NA
J: TRBJ2-7

DNA: TGCGCCAGCAGGATGGGGGGGCAGGCTGAAGCTTTCTTT
CDR3: CASRMGGQAEAFF
V: TRBV5-1
D: NA
size: NA
J: TRBJ1-1

DNA: TGCAGTGCTAGACGGACTGAAGCTTTCTTT
CDR3: CSARRTEAFF
V: TRBV20-1
D: NA
size: NA
J: TRBJ1-1

DNA: TGTGCCAGCAGTTCCCTCTCCCGGGGTGAGCAGTTCTTC
CDR3: CASSSLSRGEQFF
V: TRBV6-5
D: NA
size: NA
J: TRBJ2-1

DNA: TGTGCCAGTAGTACGGGGACAGTAGGTCAGCCCCAGCATTTT
CDR3: CASSTGTVGQPQHF
V: TRBV19
D: TRBD1
size: NA
J: TRBJ1-5